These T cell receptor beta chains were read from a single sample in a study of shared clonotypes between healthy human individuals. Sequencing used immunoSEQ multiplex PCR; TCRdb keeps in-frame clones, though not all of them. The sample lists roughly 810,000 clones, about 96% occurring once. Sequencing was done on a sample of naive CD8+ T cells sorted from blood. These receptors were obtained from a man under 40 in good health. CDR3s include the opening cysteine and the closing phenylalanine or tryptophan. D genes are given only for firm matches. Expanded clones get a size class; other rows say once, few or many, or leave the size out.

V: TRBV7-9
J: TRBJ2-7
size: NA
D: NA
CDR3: CASSQGVFGEGSSYEQYF
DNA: TGTGCCAGCAGCCAAGGGGTATTTGGTGAGGGATCCTCCTACGAGCAGTACTTC

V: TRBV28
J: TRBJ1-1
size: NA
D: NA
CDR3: CASSHGQNTEAFF
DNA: TGTGCCAGCAGTCATGGACAGAACACTGAAGCTTTCTTT

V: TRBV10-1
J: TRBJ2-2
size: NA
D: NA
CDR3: CASSEWRGSNTGELFF
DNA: TGCGCCAGCAGTGAGTGGAGGGGGAGCAACACCGGGGAGCTGTTTTTT

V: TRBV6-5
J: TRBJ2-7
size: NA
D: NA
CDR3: CASSTRRELYEQYF
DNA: TGTGCCAGCAGCACGCGGCGGGAACTCTACGAGCAGTACTTC

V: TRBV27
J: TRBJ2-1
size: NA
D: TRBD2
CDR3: CASSIGTSGIYEQFF
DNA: TGTGCCAGCAGTATAGGGACTAGCGGGATTTATGAGCAGTTCTTC

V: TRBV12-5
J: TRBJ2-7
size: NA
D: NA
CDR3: CASAPGAGGYEQYF
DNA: TGTGCTAGTGCCCCAGGGGCAGGTGGGTACGAGCAGTACTTC

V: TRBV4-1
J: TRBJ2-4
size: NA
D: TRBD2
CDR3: CASSPRGPLEGGPRNIQYF
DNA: TGCGCCAGCAGCCCCCGGGGTCCCTTGGAGGGAGGGCCAAGAAACATTCAGTACTTC

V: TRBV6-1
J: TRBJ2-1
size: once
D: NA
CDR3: CASSERRFDEQFF
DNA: TGTGCCAGCAGTGAACGTAGATTTGATGAGCAGTTCTTC

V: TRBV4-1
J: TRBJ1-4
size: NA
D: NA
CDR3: CASSSIGPHTNEKLFF
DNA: TGCGCCAGCAGCTCTATAGGACCCCATACTAATGAAAAACTGTTTTTT

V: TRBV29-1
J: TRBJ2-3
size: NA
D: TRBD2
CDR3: CSLGLAGELRPDTQYF
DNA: TGCAGCTTGGGACTAGCGGGAGAACTCCGTCCAGATACGCAGTATTTT

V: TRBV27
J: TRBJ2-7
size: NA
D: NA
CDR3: CASRDSLYEQYF
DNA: TGTGCCAGCCGGGACTCACTCTACGAGCAGTACTTC

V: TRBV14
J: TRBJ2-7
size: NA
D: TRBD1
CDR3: CASSQDRGTGREQYF
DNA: TGTGCCAGCAGCCAAGATCGGGGGACAGGGCGCGAGCAGTACTTC

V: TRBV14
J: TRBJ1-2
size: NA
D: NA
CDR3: CASSQDRGQIYGYTF
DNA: TGTGCCAGCAGCCAAGACAGAGGACAGATTTATGGCTACACCTTC

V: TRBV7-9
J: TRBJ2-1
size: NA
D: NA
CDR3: CASSFVLDNEQFF
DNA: TGTGCCAGCAGCTTTGTGCTGGACAATGAGCAGTTCTTC

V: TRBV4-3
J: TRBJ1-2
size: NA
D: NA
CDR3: CASSQDLWVTGYTF
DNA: TGCGCCAGCAGCCAAGATCTGTGGGTTACTGGCTACACCTTC

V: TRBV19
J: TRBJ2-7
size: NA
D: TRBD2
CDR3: CASSVTGGAYEQYF
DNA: TGTGCCAGTAGTGTTACGGGAGGCGCCTACGAGCAGTACTTC